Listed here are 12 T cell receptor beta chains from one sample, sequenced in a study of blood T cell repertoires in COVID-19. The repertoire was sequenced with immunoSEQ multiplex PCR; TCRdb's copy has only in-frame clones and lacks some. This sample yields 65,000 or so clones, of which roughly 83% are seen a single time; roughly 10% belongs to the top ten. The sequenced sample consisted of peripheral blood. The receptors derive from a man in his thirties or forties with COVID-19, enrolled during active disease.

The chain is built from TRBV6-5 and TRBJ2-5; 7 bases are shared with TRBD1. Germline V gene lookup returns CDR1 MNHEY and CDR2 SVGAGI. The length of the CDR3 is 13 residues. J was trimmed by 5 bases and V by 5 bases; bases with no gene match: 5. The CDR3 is CASSRQGGETQYF. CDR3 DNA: TGTGCCAGCAGTAGACAGGGCGGGGAGACCCAGTACTTC.

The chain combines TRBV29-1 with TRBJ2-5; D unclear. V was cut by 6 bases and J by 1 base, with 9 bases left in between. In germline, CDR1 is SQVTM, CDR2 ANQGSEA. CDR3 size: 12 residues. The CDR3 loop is CSVQTLQETQYF. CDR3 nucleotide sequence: TGCAGCGTACAGACCCTCCAAGAGACCCAGTACTTC.

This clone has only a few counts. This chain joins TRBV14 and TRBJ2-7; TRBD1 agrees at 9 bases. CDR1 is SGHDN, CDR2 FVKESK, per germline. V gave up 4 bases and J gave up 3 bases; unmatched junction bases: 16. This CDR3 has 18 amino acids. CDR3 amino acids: CASSPPQITGGAYYEQYF. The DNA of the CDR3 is TGTGCCAGCAGCCCGCCACAAATAACAGGGGGCGCCTACTACGAGCAGTACTTC.

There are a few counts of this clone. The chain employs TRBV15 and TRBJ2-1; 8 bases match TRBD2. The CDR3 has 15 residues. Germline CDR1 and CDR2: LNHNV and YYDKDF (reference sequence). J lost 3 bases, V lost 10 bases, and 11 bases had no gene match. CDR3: CAISTLADLYNEQFF. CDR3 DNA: TGTGCCATAAGCACACTAGCGGACCTCTACAATGAGCAGTTCTTC. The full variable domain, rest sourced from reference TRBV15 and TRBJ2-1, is DAMVIQNPRYQVTQFGKPVTLSCSQTLNHNVMYWYQQKSSQAPKLLFHYYDKDFNNEADTPDNFQSRRPNTSFCFLDIRSPGLGDTAMYLCAISTLADLYNEQFFGPGTRLTVL.

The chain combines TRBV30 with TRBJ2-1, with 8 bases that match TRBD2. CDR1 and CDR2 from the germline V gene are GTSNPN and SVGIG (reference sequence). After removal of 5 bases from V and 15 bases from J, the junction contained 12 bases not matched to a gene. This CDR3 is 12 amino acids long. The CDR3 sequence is CAWGREAGDGFF. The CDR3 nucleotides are TGTGCCTGGGGGAGGGAAGCGGGAGACGGGTTCTTC.

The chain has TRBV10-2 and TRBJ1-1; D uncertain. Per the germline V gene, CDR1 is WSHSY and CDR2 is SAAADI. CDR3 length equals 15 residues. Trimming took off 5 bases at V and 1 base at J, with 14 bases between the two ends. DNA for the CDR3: TGCGCCAGCAGTCCCCTAACCGGCGGGAACACTGAAGCTTTCTTT. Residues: CASSPLTGGNTEAFF.

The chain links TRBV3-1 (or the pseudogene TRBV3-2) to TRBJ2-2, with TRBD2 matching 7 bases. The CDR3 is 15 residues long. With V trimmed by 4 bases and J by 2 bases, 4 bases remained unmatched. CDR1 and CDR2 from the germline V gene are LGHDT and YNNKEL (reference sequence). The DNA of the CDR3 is TGTGCCAGCAGCCCGACTAGCCGAAACACCGGGGAGCTGTTTTTT. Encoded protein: CASSPTSRNTGELFF.

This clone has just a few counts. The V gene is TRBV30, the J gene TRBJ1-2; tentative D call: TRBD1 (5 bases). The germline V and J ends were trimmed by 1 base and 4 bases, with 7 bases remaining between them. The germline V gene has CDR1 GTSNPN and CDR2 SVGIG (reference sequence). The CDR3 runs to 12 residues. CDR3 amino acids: CAWSGGGYGYTF. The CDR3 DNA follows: TGTGCCTGGAGTGGGGGCGGCTATGGCTACACCTTC.

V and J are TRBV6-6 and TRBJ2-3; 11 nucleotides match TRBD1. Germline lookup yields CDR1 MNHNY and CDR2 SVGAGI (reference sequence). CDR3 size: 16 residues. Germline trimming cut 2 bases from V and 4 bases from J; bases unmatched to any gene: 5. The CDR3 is CASSYTGTGGADTQYF. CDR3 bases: TGTGCCAGCAGTTACACCGGGACAGGGGGGGCAGATACGCAGTATTTT.

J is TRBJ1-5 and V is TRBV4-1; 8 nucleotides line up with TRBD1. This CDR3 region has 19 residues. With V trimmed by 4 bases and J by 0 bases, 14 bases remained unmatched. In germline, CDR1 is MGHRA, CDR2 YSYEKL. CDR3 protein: CASSRGPGQETYSNQPQHF. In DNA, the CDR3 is TGCGCCAGCAGCCGCGGTCCGGGACAGGAAACGTATAGCAATCAGCCCCAGCATTTT.

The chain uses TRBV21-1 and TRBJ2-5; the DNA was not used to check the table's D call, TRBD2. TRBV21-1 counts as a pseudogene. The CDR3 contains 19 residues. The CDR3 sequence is CASSKALGLAGAQQETQYF. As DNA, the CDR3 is TGTGCCAGCAGCAAAGCGCTGGGACTAGCGGGAGCTCAGCAAGAGACCCAGTACTTC.

This CDR3 is CASSPPRSPGELFF. CDR3 in DNA: TGTGCCAGCAGCCCCCCGAGGTCACCCGGGGAGCTGTTTTTT. The chain carries TRBV27 and TRBJ2-2; D uncertain. This CDR3 comprises 14 residues. Germline V gene sequence: CDR1 MNHEY, CDR2 SMNVEV (reference sequence). V lost 6 bases and J lost 6, with 14 bases in between.